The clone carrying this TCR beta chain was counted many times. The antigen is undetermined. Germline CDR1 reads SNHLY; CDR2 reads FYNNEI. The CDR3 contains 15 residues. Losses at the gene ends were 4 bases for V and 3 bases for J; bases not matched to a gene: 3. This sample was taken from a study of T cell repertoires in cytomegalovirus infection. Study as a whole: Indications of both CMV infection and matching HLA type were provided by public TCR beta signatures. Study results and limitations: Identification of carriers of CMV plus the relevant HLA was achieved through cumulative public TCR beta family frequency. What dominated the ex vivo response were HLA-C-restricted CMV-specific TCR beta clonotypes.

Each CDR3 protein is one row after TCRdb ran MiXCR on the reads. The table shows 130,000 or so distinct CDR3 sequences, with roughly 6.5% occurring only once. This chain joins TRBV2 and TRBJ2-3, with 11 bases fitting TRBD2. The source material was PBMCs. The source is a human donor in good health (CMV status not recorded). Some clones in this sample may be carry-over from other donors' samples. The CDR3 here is CASSVLAGGTDTQYF. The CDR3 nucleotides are TGTGCCAGCAGTGTCCTAGCGGGGGGTACAGATACGCAGTATTTT.